Each of the 31 T cell receptor beta chains below was sequenced from the same sample in a study of vaccination effects on CD4 cells after COVID-19. No antigens are known for them. The repertoire was sequenced with immunoSEQ multiplex PCR; TCRdb's copy has only in-frame clones and lacks some. The repertoire consists of roughly 52,000 clones, with around 67% occurring once and the leading ten covering about 18%. Sequencing was preceded by expansion of antigen-specific CD4+ T cells with viral peptide pools in the ViraFEST assay. Investigators separated out CD4+ T cells once around eleven days of culture had passed. People in the vaccine group had not been infected with SARS-CoV-2 before, and their nucleocapsid antibodies were negative. Material: CD4+ T cells from PBMCs cultured with SARS-CoV-2 spike peptides, obtained before COVID-19 vaccination. All receptors derive from a human donor who received a COVID-19 vaccine.

The rearrangement links TRBV19 to TRBJ2-1; weak D call: TRBD2 (6 bases). V was clipped by 1 base and J by 9 bases, with 16 bases between them. This CDR3 spans 15 amino acids. Germline V gives CDR1 LNHDA, CDR2 SQIVND (reference sequence). The DNA for the CDR3 is TGTGCCAGTAGTATAGTAGTTGGGCAGGAGGGTGAGCAGTTCTTC. It yields the protein CASSIVVGQEGEQFF.

The chain recombines TRBV7-2 with TRBJ2-7; 9 nucleotides line up with TRBD2. Germline assignment: CDR1 SGHTA and CDR2 FQGNSA. V lost 0 bases and J lost 2; bases outside the gene matches: 14. This CDR3 has 19 residues. The CDR3 sequence: CASSLAAPLAGAPPYEQYF. CDR3 DNA sequence: TGTGCCAGCAGCTTAGCGGCCCCATTAGCGGGAGCTCCCCCCTACGAGCAGTACTTC.

This clone has more than one count but fewer than ten. The chain uses TRBV19 and TRBJ1-3, with D unclear. This CDR3 has 14 amino acids. Trimming pared 3 bases from V and 0 bases from J, leaving 6 bases between. Germline loops: CDR1 LNHDA, CDR2 SQIVND (reference sequence). The CDR3 sequence: CASSIVSSGNTIYF. DNA of the CDR3: TGTGCCAGTAGTATCGTCAGCTCTGGAAACACCATATATTTT.

By share, this clone ranks as medium-sized. The J gene is TRBJ1-1, the V gene TRBV18; no definite D call. The CDR3 covers 14 residues. The V gene's germline CDR1 is KGHSH and CDR2 LQKENI. V lost 1 base and J lost 4, with 10 bases in between. Here the CDR3 DNA reads TGTGCCAGCTCACCACGGAAAGACGGCACTGAAGCTTTCTTT. It specifies CASSPRKDGTEAFF.

V and J are TRBV2 and TRBJ1-2, with D unresolved. Germline V gene lookup returns CDR1 SNHLY and CDR2 FYNNEI. V lost 6 bases and J 0 bases, leaving 8 bases between the germline ends. The CDR3 length is 13 residues. The CDR3 DNA reads TGTGCCAGCAGGCGGACCGCTAACTATGGCTACACCTTC. This translates into CASRRTANYGYTF.

This clone was counted between two and nine times. The V and J genes are TRBV30 and TRBJ1-5; D is possibly TRBD1 (5 bases). The CDR3 sequence is 18 residues long. V was shortened by 2 bases and J by 0 bases, with 20 bases between the two germline ends. Germline lookup yields CDR1 GTSNPN and CDR2 SVGIG (reference sequence). The CDR3 sequence is CAWSRGGVLDYSNQPQHF. The CDR3 coding sequence is TGTGCCTGGAGTCGCGGGGGGGTCTTAGACTATAGCAATCAGCCCCAGCATTTT.

V and J are TRBV5-1 and TRBJ1-1; D uncertain. Trimming pared 0 bases from V and 1 base from J, leaving 10 bases between. The CDR3 is made up of 15 amino acids. Germline lookup yields CDR1 SGHRS and CDR2 YFSETQ. CDR3 region: CASSLAPGSNTEAFF. CDR3 DNA sequence: TGCGCCAGCAGCTTGGCCCCGGGGTCGAACACTGAAGCTTTCTTT.

This clone was observed a single time. The chain is built from TRBV19 and TRBJ1-1; possibly TRBD1 for D (6 bases). CDR1 and CDR2 (germline): LNHDA, SQIVND (reference sequence). V dropped 8 bases and J dropped 3 bases, with 13 bases sitting between them. The CDR3 runs to 13 residues. CDR3: CASGTKGDTEAFF. CDR3 bases: TGTGCCAGTGGGACTAAGGGGGACACTGAAGCTTTCTTT.

This chain joins TRBV5-5 and TRBJ2-3; no clear D gene. This CDR3 contains 13 residues. V was cut by 0 bases and J by 5 bases, with 7 bases left in between. Germline CDR1 reads SGHKS; CDR2 reads YYEKEE (reference sequence). DNA for the CDR3: TGTGCCAGCAGCTTGGAATCGAGAGATACGCAGTATTTT. Residues: CASSLESRDTQYF.

This chain connects TRBV28 to TRBJ1-1, with D unclear. Trimming removed 7 bases at V and 0 bases at J, with 12 bases between. This CDR3 region has 14 residues. Germline values: CDR1 MDHEN, CDR2 SYDVKM. The CDR3 coding sequence is TGTGCCAGCAAGGCGTATGCGGTGAACACTGAAGCTTTCTTT. Protein: CASKAYAVNTEAFF.

V usage is TRBV18 and J usage is TRBJ1-5; D uncertain. This CDR3 comprises 15 residues. CDR1 and CDR2 (germline): KGHSH, LQKENI. V was shortened by 1 base and J by 2 bases, with 9 bases between the two germline ends. Here the CDR3 DNA reads TGTGCCAGCTCACCACAGGGTTCGGGCAATCAGCCCCAGCATTTT. This encodes CASSPQGSGNQPQHF.

The chain links TRBV28 to TRBJ2-5, with D maybe TRBD2 (6 bases). The germline V gene has CDR1 MDHEN and CDR2 SYDVKM. The CDR3 totals 16 residues. V was trimmed by 1 base and J by 5 bases, leaving 17 bases between them. CDR3 nucleotides: TGTGCCAGCAGTTTATACCCGGGGGATGGGGGGGAGACCCAGTACTTC. Its protein product is CASSLYPGDGGETQYF.

This chain joins TRBV2 and TRBJ1-5; D gene ambiguous. Germline loops: CDR1 SNHLY, CDR2 FYNNEI. Trimming stripped 1 base from V and 5 bases from J, with 9 bases between. There are 14 residues in the CDR3. The CDR3 is CASSEGRPDQPQHF. DNA for the CDR3: TGTGCCAGCAGTGAAGGCCGACCGGATCAGCCCCAGCATTTT.

In its sample, this clone was seen a few times. This chain links TRBV6-5 with TRBJ1-4; D is undetermined. Germline V gene data show CDR1 as MNHEY and CDR2 as SVGAGI. Trimming left V 7 bases short and J 4 bases short, with 13 bases between. This CDR3 has 14 residues. CDR3 loop: CASNPRSFNEKLFF. DNA of the CDR3: TGTGCCAGCAACCCCAGGTCATTTAATGAAAAACTGTTTTTT.

This clone was picked up one time. This chain joins TRBV6-5 and TRBJ1-5; no firm D call. The CDR3 is 12 amino acids. Trimming removed 8 bases from V and 0 bases from J, with 5 bases in between. CDR1 is MNHEY and CDR2 is SVGAGI in the germline V gene. The CDR3 DNA is TGTGCCAGCGGCCTTAGCAATCAGCCCCAGCATTTT. Residues: CASGLSNQPQHF.

Concerning this clone itself: Relative to the germline gene, one junction end is altered; a read error may explain this. This sequence joins TRBV19 and TRBJ1-4; D gene uncertain. This CDR3 is 12 amino acids long. Per the germline V gene, CDR1 is LNHDA and CDR2 is SQIVND (reference sequence). The CDR3, as DNA: TGTGCCACTAGTACTTTTAATGAAAAACTGTTTTTT. Protein product: CATSTFNEKLFF. The full variable domain, its missing parts supplied by reference TRBV19 and TRBJ1-4, is DGGITQSPKYLFRKEGQNVTLSCEQNLNHDAMYWYRQDPGQGLRLIYYSQIVNDFQKGDIAEGYSVSREKKESFPLTVTSAQKNPTAFYLCATSTFNEKLFFGSGTQLSVL.

This clone was recorded only once. The V call is TRBV12-3 or TRBV12-4, the J call TRBJ2-1, with D uncertain. Trimming pared 10 bases from V and 8 bases from J, leaving 12 bases between. The CDR3 is 11 amino acids. The CDR3 here is CATARSYEQFF. CDR3 coding DNA: TGTGCCACCGCGAGATCCTATGAGCAGTTCTTC.

V is TRBV7-9 and J is TRBJ2-7, with 9 nucleotides matching TRBD1. The V gene's germline CDR1 is SEHNR and CDR2 FQNEAQ (reference sequence). CDR3 length equals 16 residues. The trim removed 5 bases at V and 3 bases at J, leaving 11 bases unmatched. CDR3 nucleotide sequence: TGTGCCAGCAGCCACGACCTGACGGACAGGGGCTACGAGCAGTACTTC. Amino acid sequence: CASSHDLTDRGYEQYF.

The V call is TRBV2, the J call TRBJ2-7; tentatively, D is TRBD1 or TRBD2 (5 bases each). V lost 8 bases and J lost 3, with 17 bases in between. The CDR3 sequence is 14 residues long. Germline V CDR1 and CDR2: SNHLY, FYNNEI. The CDR3 DNA is TGTGCCAGCTTTCGTATCGGGACCGTCTACGAGCAGTACTTC. It codes for CASFRIGTVYEQYF.

On this clone: Within the sample, other DNA sequences also encode this same CDR3. This chain connects TRBV19 to TRBJ1-1, with no clear D. V gave up 4 bases and J gave up 1 base, with 7 bases separating them. Germline lookup yields CDR1 LNHDA and CDR2 SQIVND (reference sequence). The CDR3 spans 13 residues. The CDR3 coding sequence is TGTGCCAGTAGTACCCGGGGGAACACTGAAGCTTTCTTT. It codes for CASSTRGNTEAFF.

The chain joins TRBV29-1 to TRBJ1-3; D remains unclear. Trimming cost V 6 bases and J 0 bases, with 9 bases left between them. CDR3 size: 13 residues. Germline V gene sequence: CDR1 SQVTM, CDR2 ANQGSEA. The CDR3 DNA is TGCAGCGTACGCCGGACCTCTGGAAACACCATATATTTT. This translates into CSVRRTSGNTIYF.

This chain connects TRBV28 to TRBJ2-3, with D possibly matching TRBD2 (6 bases). CDR1 is MDHEN, CDR2 SYDVKM, per germline. The V and J ends lost 4 bases and 8 bases respectively, with 22 bases between them. CDR3 length: 16 residues. The CDR3 sequence is CASSSRPMRDGSTQYF. The CDR3 nucleotides are TGTGCCAGCAGTTCCCGCCCTATGCGGGATGGATCTACGCAGTATTTT.

This clone was seen only a few times. The genes are TRBV4-1 and TRBJ1-5; no clear D. Germline V gene data show CDR1 as MGHRA and CDR2 as YSYEKL. This CDR3 has 15 residues. V was pared by 1 base and J by 8 bases, with 15 bases between. CDR3 bases: TGCGCCAGCAGCCAAGCTGTGACATTAAAAGAGCCCCAGCATTTT. As protein: CASSQAVTLKEPQHF.

This clone was detected a few times. V is TRBV19 and J is TRBJ1-2; D might be TRBD1 (6 bases). The germline V gene encodes CDR1 LNHDA and CDR2 SQIVND (reference sequence). CDR3 length: 14 residues. The V end was cut by 5 bases, the J end by 6 bases, with 16 bases between. CDR3 in DNA: TGTGCCAGTAGTGAAACGGACGGGGGCCATGGCTACACCTTC. It codes for CASSETDGGHGYTF.

The genes are TRBV7-2 and TRBJ2-2; 7 bases map to TRBD2. J was trimmed by 6 bases and V by 1 base; bases with no gene match: 8. The CDR3 runs 16 residues. Germline CDR1 reads SGHTA; CDR2 reads FQGNSA. CDR3 coding DNA: TGTGCCAGCAGCTTAGTCCCTCCGACTAGCTCCGGGGAGCTGTTTTTT. This sequence encodes CASSLVPPTSSGELFF.

This clone was seen once. The rearrangement joins TRBV5-6 to TRBJ2-7, with 7 positions matching TRBD1. CDR1 and CDR2 from the germline V gene are SGHDT and YYEEEE. The CDR3 runs to 13 residues. V shed 4 bases, J shed 3 bases, and the junction held 4 bases outside the gene matches. The CDR3, as DNA: TGTGCCAGCAGCCATGGGACAGTCTACGAGCAGTACTTC. This translates into CASSHGTVYEQYF.

This clone was seen a few times. This chain links TRBV6-5 with TRBJ2-2; perhaps TRBD1 as D (5 bases). Trimming took 6 bases from V and 0 from J, leaving 11 bases between them. The CDR3 has 15 amino acids. Looked up from germline, CDR1 is MNHEY and CDR2 is SVGAGI. The DNA of the CDR3 is TGTGCCAGCAGCCCCCGGACAACGAACACCGGGGAGCTGTTTTTT. As protein: CASSPRTTNTGELFF.

This rearrangement joins TRBV7-2 to TRBJ2-7, with D possibly being TRBD2 (6 bases). The V and J ends lost 0 bases and 3 bases respectively, with 9 bases between them. The CDR3 contains 14 residues. The V gene's germline CDR1 is SGHTA and CDR2 FQGNSA. The CDR3 DNA reads as TGTGCCAGCAGCTTAGCGGGGGGAGGCTACGAGCAGTACTTC. This gives the protein CASSLAGGGYEQYF. The whole variable domain, filled in from reference TRBV7-2 and TRBJ2-7, reads GAGVSQSPSNKVTEKGKDVELRCDPISGHTALYWYRQSLGQGLEFLIYFQGNSAPDKSGLPSDRFSAERTGGSVSTLTIQRTQQEDSAVYLCASSLAGGGYEQYFGPGTRLTVT.

CDR3 DNA sequence: TGTGCCAGCACTTCTAGCGGGGTCAGCTCTGGGGCCAACGTCCTGACTTTC. Translated, it gives CASTSSGVSSGANVLTF. The chain has TRBV28 and TRBJ2-6, with 9 nucleotides matching TRBD2. The CDR3 runs 17 residues. V dropped 7 bases and J dropped 0; count of bases not matched to a gene: 7. Germline V CDR1 and CDR2: MDHEN, SYDVKM. Full variable domain (rest looked up from reference TRBV28 and TRBJ2-6): DVKVTQSSRYLVKRTGEKVFLECVQDMDHENMFWYRQDPGLGLRLIYFSYDVKMKEKGDIPEGYSVSREKKERFSLILESASTNQTSMYLCASTSSGVSSGANVLTFGAGSRLTVL.

The chain is built from TRBV6-5 and TRBJ1-2; 7 nucleotides align to TRBD1. V gave up 6 bases and J gave up 8 bases; unmatched junction bases: 9. Germline assignment: CDR1 MNHEY and CDR2 SVGAGI. This CDR3 region has 13 residues. The DNA for the CDR3 is TGTGCCAGCAGCCTGACAGGGAGCGGGGGCTACACCTTC. It encodes CASSLTGSGGYTF.

This clone was seen a single time. This chain connects TRBV5-1 to TRBJ2-1; D is uncertain. Per the germline V gene, CDR1 is SGHRS and CDR2 is YFSETQ. This CDR3 contains 14 residues. V dropped 4 bases and J dropped 7 bases, with 15 bases sitting between them. CDR3 amino acids: CASSPDWISNEQFF. In nucleotides, the CDR3 is TGCGCCAGCAGCCCCGACTGGATTAGTAATGAGCAGTTCTTC. Variable domain in full (rest from reference TRBV5-1 and TRBJ2-1): KAGVTQTPRYLIKTRGQQVTLSCSPISGHRSVSWYQQTPGQGLQFLFEYFSETQRNKGNFPGRFSGRQFSNSRSEMNVSTLELGDSALYLCASSPDWISNEQFFGPGTRLTVL.